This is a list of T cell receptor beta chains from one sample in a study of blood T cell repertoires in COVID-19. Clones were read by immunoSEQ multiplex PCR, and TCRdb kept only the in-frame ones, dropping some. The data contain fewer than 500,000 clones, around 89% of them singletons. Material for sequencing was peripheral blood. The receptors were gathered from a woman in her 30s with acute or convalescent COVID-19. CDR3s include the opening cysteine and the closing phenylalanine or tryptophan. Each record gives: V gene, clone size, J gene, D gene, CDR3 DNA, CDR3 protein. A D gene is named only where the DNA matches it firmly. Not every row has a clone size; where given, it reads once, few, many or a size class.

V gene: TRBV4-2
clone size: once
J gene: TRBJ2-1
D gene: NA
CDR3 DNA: TGTGCCAGCAGCGATCGATGGGGGGACCACAATGAGCAGTTCTTC
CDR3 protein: CASSDRWGDHNEQFF

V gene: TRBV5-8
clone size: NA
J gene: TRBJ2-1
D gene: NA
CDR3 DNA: TGTGCCAGCATGATACAGGTAGTACATGAGCAGTTCTTC
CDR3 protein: CASMIQVVHEQFF

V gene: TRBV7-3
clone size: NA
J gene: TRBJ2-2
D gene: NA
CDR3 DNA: TGTGCCAGCAGCGAGACAGGGAACACCGGGGAGCTGTTTTTT
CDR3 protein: CASSETGNTGELFF

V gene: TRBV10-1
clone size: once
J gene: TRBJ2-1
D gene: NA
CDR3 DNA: TGCGCCAGCAGTGACACAGGGACGACGCGGAATGAGCAGTTCTTC
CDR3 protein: CASSDTGTTRNEQFF

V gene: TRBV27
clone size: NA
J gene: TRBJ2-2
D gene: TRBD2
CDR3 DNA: TGTGCCAGCAGTTTTCGCGCTAGCGGGGGGGCCGGGGAGCTGTTTTTT
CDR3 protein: CASSFRASGGAGELFF

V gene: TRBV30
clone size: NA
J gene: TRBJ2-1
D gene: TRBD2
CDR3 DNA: TGTGCCTGGAGTGTTCGAACTAGCGGGGCTCGGAATGAGCAGTTCTTC
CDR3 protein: CAWSVRTSGARNEQFF

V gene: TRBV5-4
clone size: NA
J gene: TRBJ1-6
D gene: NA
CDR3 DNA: TGTGCCAGCAGCTTGGACAGGTCGGGCTCACCCCTCCACTTT
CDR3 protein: CASSLDRSGSPLHF

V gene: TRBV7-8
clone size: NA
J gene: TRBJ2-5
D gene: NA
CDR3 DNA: TGTGCCAGCAGCTGGTGGCCAGGCAGGGCCCAAGAGACCCAGTACTTC
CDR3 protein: CASSWWPGRAQETQYF

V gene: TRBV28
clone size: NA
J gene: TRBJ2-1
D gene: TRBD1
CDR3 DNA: TGTGCCAGCAGTTCGCCTTCAGGGGGCGCTTACAATGAGCAGTTCTTC
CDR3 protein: CASSSPSGGAYNEQFF

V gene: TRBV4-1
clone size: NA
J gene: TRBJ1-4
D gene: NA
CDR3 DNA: TGCGCCAGCAGCCCGAGTAATGAAAAACTGTTTTTT
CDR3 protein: CASSPSNEKLFF

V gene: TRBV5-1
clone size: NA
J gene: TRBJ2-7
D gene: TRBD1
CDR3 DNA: TGCGCCAGCAGTTACGGACAGGGGGAGCAGTACTTC
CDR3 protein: CASSYGQGEQYF

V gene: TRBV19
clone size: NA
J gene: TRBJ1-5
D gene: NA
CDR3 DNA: TGTGCCAGTAGCAGTTTCGGGTTGGATCAGCCCCAGCATTTT
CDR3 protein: CASSSFGLDQPQHF

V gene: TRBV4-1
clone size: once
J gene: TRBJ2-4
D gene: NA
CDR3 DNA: TGCGCCAGCAGCCAAGACACGACAGTCGGAAACATTCAGTACTTC
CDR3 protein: CASSQDTTVGNIQYF

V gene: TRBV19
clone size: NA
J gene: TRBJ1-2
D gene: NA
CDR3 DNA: TGTGCCAGTAATGGTCCACGAAGGGGATATGGCTACACCTTC
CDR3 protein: CASNGPRRGYGYTF

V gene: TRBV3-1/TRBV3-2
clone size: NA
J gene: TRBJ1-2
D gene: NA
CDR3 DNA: TGTGCCAGCAGCCATATTAAGGGAGATGGCTACACCTTC
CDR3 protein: CASSHIKGDGYTF

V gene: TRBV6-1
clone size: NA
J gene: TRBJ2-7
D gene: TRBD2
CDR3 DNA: TGTGCCAGCAGTGAAGCTACGGGGGGTTGGTACGAGCAGTACTTC
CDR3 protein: CASSEATGGWYEQYF

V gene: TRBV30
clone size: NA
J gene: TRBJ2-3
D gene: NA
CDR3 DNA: TGTGCCTGGAGTGTACTCAGCGCCGATACGCAGTATTTT
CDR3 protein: CAWSVLSADTQYF

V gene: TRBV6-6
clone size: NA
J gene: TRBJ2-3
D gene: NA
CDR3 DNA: TGTGCCAGCAGTTACCTGGGGCCTAGCACAGATACGCAGTATTTT
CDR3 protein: CASSYLGPSTDTQYF

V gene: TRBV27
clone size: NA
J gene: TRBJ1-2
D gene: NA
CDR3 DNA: TGTGCCAGCGGGTTTGTGGGCGGGCCGTCAGACTATGGCTACACCTTC
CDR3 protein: CASGFVGGPSDYGYTF

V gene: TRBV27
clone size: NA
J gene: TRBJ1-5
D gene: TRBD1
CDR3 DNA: TGTGCCAGCAGTTTAACAGGGGGCCGAAATCAGCCCCAGCATTTT
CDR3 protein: CASSLTGGRNQPQHF

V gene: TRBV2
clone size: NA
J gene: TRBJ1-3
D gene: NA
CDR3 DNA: TGTGCCAGCAGTGTGGGGGGACGAACTGGAAACACCATATATTTT
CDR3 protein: CASSVGGRTGNTIYF

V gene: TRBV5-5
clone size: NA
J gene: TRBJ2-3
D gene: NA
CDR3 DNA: TGTGCCAGCAGCTTCGGCAGGGGATTCACAGATACGCAGTATTTT
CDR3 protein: CASSFGRGFTDTQYF

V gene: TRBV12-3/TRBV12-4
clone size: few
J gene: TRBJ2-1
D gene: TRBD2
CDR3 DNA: TGTGCCAGCACTCGGACTAGCGGCGGTGAGCAGTTCTTC
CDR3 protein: CASTRTSGGEQFF

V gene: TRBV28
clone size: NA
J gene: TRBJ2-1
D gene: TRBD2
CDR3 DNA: TGTGCCAGCAGAACTAGCGGGGGATACAATGAGCAGTTCTTC
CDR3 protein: CASRTSGGYNEQFF

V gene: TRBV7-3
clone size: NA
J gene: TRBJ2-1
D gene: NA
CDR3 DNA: TGTGCCAGCAGCTTAAACAGTAACAATGAGCAGTTCTTC
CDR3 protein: CASSLNSNNEQFF

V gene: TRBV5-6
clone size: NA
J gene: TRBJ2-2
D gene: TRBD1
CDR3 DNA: TGTGCCAGCAGCTGGGACAGAAACACCGGGGAGCTGTTTTTT
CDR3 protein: CASSWDRNTGELFF

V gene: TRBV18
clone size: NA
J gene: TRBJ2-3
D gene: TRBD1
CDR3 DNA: TGTGCCAGCTCACGCTCGGACAGGACAGATACGCAGTATTTT
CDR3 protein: CASSRSDRTDTQYF

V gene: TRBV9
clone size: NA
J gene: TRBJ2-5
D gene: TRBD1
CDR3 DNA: TGTGCCAGCAGCACCGGACAGGGGTTAGAGACCCAGTACTTC
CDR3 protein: CASSTGQGLETQYF